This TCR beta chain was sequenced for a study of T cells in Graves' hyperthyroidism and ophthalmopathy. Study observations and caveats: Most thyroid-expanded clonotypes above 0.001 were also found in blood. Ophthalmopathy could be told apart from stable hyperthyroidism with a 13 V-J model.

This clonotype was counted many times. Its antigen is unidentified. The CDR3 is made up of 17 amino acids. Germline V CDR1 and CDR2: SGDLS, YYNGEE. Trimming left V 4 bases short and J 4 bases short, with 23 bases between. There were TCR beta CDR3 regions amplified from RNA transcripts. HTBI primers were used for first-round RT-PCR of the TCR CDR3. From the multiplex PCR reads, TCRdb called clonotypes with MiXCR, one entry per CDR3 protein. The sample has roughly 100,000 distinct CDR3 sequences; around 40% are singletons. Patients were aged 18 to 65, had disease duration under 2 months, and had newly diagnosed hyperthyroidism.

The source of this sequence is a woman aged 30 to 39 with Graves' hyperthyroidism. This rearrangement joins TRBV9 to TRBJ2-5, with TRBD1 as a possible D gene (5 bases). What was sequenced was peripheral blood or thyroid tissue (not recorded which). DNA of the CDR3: TGTGCCAGCAGCCCGGTCCTCCTAGGCCCTCAGGGAGAGACCCAGTACTTC. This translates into CASSPVLLGPQGETQYF.